This paragraph covers one T cell receptor (beta chain) sequence. Its antigen specificity is not known. No much larger clone is present one base from it, and per-base qualities are unavailable. These data belong to a study of beta chain features in type 1 diabetes (dated by TCRdb to the late 2010s). Looking at the study overall: Mean age, gender distribution, total cell number and subset yield were not different between patients and healthy donors. Naive and central memory subsets were obtained from all 28 donors, but regulatory and stem cell-like memory subsets were isolated from only 8 patients and roughly eight healthy donors. A total of 100 million to 110 million sorted cells were examined across all samples, and a strong correlation was observed between cell number per subset and RNA yield. The study compared TCRB repertoires of sorted circulating CD4+ T cell subsets between recently diagnosed type 1 diabetes patients and matched healthy donors.

V is clipped by 7 bases and J by 3 bases, and the sequence between their germline boundaries is 17 bases long. CDR1 SGHAT and CDR2 FQNNGV are derived from the germline V gene. The CDR3 covers 15 residues, taking in both the cysteine and the phenylalanine. Solely the CDR3 DNA is kept, with 45 bases framed from the first base. All of the isolated RNA was reverse transcribed with the High Capacity cDNA Reverse Transcription Kit, so expressed TCRB transcripts were sequenced. Deep immunoSEQ sequencing was performed on naive, central memory and regulatory T cell samples, with an average of roughly 4 million total reads per sample. Sorted cells were lysed in RLT buffer and RNA was extracted with DNase-treated RNeasy Micro or Mini kits, depending on cell number. To prevent cross-contamination, every cell subset was processed on its own, while patient and healthy donor samples were processed together. Using the immunoSEQ multiplex PCR, TCRB sequences were amplified from cDNA into 87-bp fragments spanning the CDR3 region. Sequencing of the amplicons was performed on the Illumina HiSeq platform. Turning to the authors' computational methods: Synthetic template baselines were used to correct PCR bias computationally, reads within Hamming distance 2 were collapsed, and singletons that could not be merged were discarded. Reads were aligned against IMGT so that V, D and J genes, CDR3 length and insertions or deletions at six rearrangement sites could be assigned. Within each subset, clonotype counts were normalized to sorted cell number, after which true diversity and Gini coefficients were computed with the tcR R package. The overlap coefficient, calculated on TCRB nucleotide sequences, was used to measure repertoire sharing. As a proxy for the pre-selection repertoire, out-of-frame TCRB sequences from naive cells were analyzed. Here the immuneACCESS table is served through TCRdb, limited to in-frame sequences with V and J called. Missing clones are a known gap in these copies; in checked studies unresolved V genes cover under half, and the rest lacks a known reason. V, J and clone size reflect that table, while D and trimming were determined from the DNA. This sample holds fewer than 900,000 clones; roughly 15% were observed only once. The ten top clones hold about 0.025% of the sample.

A single peripheral blood draw of 90 to 150 mL on average was collected from each donor into heparinised tubes. Naive, central memory, regulatory and stem cell-like memory CD4+ T cells were sorted on a BD FACSAria II using a panel including CD45RO, CCR7, CD25, CD127, CD95 and CD27. A purity above 95% was achieved for all sorted populations. PBMCs were isolated right away by Lymphoprep density gradient centrifugation and were stained directly, without culture. To minimize batch effects, samples were stained and sorted in pairs, one healthy donor with one patient per experiment. Study-wide conclusions, independent of this receptor: Sequencing cDNA rather than genomic DNA could over-represent highly expressing activated cells, although activation and CD3 levels did not differ between groups. Only small numbers of individuals were included in the HLA sub-analyses, which left unresolved whether HLA type had any influence on TCRB rearrangement. Shorter templates might have been favored by PCR, but patient and control samples were amplified and corrected together, so both groups would have been affected equally by any skew. In all four CD4+ subsets, TCRB CDR3 length was moderately but significantly shorter in type 1 diabetes patients. Patients with type 1 diabetes made fewer insertions and deleted more nucleotides at VDJ recombination sites, implying thymic rearrangement abnormalities. Naive, central memory and regulatory TCRB repertoires appeared more similar among patients than among healthy donors.

The receptor comes from a woman aged 18-35 years in good health. The chain is assembled from TRBV11-2 and TRBJ2-3, with the D gene not clear enough to name. The source material was naive CD4+ T cells from blood. The intended sense of this specimen's cell subset or site label: true naive CD4+ T cells. The encoded CDR3 is CASKLNTGTTDTQYF. The sequenced DNA: TGTGCCAGCAAGCTTAATACGGGTACGACAGATACGCAGTATTTT.